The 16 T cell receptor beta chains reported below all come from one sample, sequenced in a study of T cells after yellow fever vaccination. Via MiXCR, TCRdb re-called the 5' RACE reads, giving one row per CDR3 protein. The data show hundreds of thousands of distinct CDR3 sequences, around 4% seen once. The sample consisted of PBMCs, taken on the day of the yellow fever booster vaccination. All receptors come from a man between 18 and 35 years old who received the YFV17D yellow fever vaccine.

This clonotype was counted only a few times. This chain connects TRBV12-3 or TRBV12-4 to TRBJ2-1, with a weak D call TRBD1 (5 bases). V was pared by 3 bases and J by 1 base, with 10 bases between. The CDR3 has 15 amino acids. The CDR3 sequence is CASSFFQGSYNEQFF. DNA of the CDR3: TGTGCCAGCAGTTTCTTCCAGGGATCCTACAATGAGCAGTTCTTC.

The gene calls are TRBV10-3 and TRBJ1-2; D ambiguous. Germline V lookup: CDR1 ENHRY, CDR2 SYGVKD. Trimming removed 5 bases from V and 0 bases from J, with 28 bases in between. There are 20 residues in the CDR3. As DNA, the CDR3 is TGTGCCATCAGTACCGCGACCGGGGATAACGTACTTCGCTCTAACTATGGCTACACCTTC. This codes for CAISTATGDNVLRSNYGYTF.

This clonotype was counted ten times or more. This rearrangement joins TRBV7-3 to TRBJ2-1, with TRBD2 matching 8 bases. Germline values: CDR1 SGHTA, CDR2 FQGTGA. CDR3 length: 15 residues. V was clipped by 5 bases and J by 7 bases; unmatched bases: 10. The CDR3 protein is CASSQMGGGPNEQFF. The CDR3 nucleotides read TGTGCCAGCAGCCAAATGGGCGGGGGGCCTAATGAGCAGTTCTTC.

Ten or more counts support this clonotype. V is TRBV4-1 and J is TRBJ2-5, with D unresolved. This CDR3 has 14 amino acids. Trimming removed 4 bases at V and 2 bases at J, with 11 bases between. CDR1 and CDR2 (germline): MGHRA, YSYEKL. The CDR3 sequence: CASSPFASQETQYF. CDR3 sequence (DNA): TGCGCCAGCAGCCCCTTCGCCAGTCAAGAGACCCAGTACTTC.

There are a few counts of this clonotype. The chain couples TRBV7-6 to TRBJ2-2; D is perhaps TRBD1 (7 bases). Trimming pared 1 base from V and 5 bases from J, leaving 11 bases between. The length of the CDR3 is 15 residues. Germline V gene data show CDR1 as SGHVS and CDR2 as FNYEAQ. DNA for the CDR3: TGTGCCAGCAGCTTAGTACCAGGGGGGACCGGGGAGCTGTTTTTT. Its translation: CASSLVPGGTGELFF.

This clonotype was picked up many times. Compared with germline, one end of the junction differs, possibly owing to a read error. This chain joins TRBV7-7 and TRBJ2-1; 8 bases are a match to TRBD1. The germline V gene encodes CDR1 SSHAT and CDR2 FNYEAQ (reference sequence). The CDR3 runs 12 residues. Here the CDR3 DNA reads TGTGCTAGCAGCTCCGGACAGGGCCGGCAGTTCTTC. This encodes CASSSGQGRQFF.

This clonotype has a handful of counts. CDR3: CASKAGEPDTQYF. The CDR3 nucleotides are TGCGCCAGCAAAGCGGGGGAACCAGATACGCAGTATTTT. V gene TRBV10-2 combines with J gene TRBJ2-3; 8 bases match TRBD2. The CDR3 covers 13 residues. Germline lookup yields CDR1 WSHSY and CDR2 SAAADI. V shed 7 bases and J 4 bases; nucleotides not matched to a gene: 4.

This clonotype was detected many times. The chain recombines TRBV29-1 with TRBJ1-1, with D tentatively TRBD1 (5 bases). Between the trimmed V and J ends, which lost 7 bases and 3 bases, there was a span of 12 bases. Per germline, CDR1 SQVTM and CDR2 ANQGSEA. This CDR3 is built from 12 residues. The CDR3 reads CSGVGGDTEAFF. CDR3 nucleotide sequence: TGCAGCGGGGTCGGGGGGGACACTGAAGCTTTCTTT.

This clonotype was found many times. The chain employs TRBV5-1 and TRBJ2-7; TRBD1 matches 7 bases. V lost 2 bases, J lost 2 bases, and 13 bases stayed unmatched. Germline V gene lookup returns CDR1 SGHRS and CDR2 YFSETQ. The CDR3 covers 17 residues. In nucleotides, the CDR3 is TGCGCCAGCAGCTTTAGGGGGACAGAGGGGATCCCCTACGAGCAGTACTTC. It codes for CASSFRGTEGIPYEQYF.

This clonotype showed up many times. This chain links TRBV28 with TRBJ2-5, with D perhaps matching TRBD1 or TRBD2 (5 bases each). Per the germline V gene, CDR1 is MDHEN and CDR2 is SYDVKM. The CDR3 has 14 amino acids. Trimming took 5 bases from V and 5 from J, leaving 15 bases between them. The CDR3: CASSVPRGWETQYF. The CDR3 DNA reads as TGTGCCAGCAGTGTTCCGAGGGGTTGGGAGACCCAGTACTTC.

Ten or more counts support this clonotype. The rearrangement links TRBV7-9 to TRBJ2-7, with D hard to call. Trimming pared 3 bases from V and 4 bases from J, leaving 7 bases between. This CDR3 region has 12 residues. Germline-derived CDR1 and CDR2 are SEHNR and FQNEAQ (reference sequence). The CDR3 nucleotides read TGTGCCAGCAGCTTTGCCAGTTACGAGCAGTACGTC. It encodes CASSFASYEQYV.

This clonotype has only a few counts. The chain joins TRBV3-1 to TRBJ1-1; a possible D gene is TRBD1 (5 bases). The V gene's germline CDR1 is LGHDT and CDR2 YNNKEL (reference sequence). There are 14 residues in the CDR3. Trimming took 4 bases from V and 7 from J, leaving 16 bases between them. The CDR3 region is CASSRQSHDSEAFF. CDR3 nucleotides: TGTGCCAGCAGCCGGCAATCGCACGACAGTGAAGCTTTCTTT.

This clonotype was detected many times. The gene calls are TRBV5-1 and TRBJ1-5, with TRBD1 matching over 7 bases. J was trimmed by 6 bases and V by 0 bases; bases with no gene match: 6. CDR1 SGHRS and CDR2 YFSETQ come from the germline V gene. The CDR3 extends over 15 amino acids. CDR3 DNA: TGCGCCAGCAGCTTGGGGACAGGCCCCGGTCAGCCCCAGCATTTT. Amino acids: CASSLGTGPGQPQHF.

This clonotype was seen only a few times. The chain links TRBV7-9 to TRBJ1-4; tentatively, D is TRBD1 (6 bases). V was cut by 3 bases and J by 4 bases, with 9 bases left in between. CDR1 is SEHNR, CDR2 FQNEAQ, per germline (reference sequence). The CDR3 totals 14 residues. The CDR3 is CASSLDRLNEKLFF. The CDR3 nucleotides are TGTGCCAGCAGCTTGGACAGACTTAATGAAAAACTGTTTTTT.

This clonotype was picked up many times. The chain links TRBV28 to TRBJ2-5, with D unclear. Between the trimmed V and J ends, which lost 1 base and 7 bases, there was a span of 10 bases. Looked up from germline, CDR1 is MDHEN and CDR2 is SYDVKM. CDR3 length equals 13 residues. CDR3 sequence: CASSLYQVGTQYF. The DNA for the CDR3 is TGTGCCAGCAGTTTATACCAGGTTGGGACCCAGTACTTC.

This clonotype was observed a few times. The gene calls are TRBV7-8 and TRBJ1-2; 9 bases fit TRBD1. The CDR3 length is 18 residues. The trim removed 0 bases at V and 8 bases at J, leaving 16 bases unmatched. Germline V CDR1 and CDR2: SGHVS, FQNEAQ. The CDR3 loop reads CASSLAVGQGVEGKGYTF. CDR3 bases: TGTGCCAGCAGCTTAGCGGTGGGACAGGGTGTCGAGGGGAAAGGCTACACCTTC.